A single sample is the source of the 32 T cell receptor beta chains below, sequenced in a study of tumor-infiltrating lymphocytes in primary liver carcinoma. Using a constant-region primer together with ProtoScript II reverse transcriptase, TCR beta cDNA was made from roughly 500 ng of total RNA. Researchers made the TCR beta libraries by running three nested multiplex PCR rounds with slightly modified ARM-PCR. For around 9 cycles apiece, the opening two PCR rounds ran with TRBV1-TRBV30 forward primers and a C-beta reverse primer. One entry per CDR3 protein results from TCRdb running MiXCR on the multiplex PCR reads. The data contain 330,000 or so distinct CDR3 sequences, almost 65% of them seen just once; the ten biggest clones take up about 6.3%. Unsorted whole blood yielded the blood RNA, and germline DNA was also extracted. Sequencing input: peripheral blood. The receptors were gathered from a man in his forties or fifties with primary liver carcinoma and hepatitis B virus infection.

Points on this clonotype: This may be a read error: a much more frequent sequence differs by one nucleotide. The DNA of the CDR3 is TGTGTCAGCAGTTACAAACCGACGGGAACCGGGGAGCTGTTTTTT. Amino acid sequence: CVSSYKPTGTGELFF. V usage is TRBV6-5 and J usage is TRBJ2-2; TRBD2 might be the D (5 bases). This CDR3 is 15 amino acids long. CDR1 and CDR2 (germline): MNHEY, SVGAGI.

A word on this clonotype: An end of the junction does not agree with germline; a read error may underlie this. The rearrangement joins TRBV6-6 to TRBJ1-2; 11 positions match TRBD1. This CDR3 is built from 13 residues. Germline CDR1 is MNHNY and CDR2 is SVGAGI (reference sequence). The CDR3 loop is CARRTGGHYGYTF. The CDR3, as DNA: TGTGCCAGGAGGACAGGGGGCCACTATGGATACACCTTC.

There are many counts of this clonotype. The chain recombines TRBV10-3 with TRBJ2-1; the match to TRBD2 covers 9 bases. CDR1 ENHRY and CDR2 SYGVKD come from the germline V gene. CDR3 length equals 15 residues. V dropped 2 bases and J dropped 5; count of bases not matched to a gene: 4. CDR3 in DNA: TGTGCCATCAGTGAGGTAGCGGGAGACCACAATGAGCAGTTCTTC. Translation gives CAISEVAGDHNEQFF.

Comments on this clonotype: A much larger clone sits a single nucleotide away, making a read error possible. The chain couples TRBV6-6 to TRBJ1-1; the match to TRBD1 covers 9 bases. Germline loops: CDR1 MNHNY, CDR2 SVGAGI (reference sequence). This CDR3 has 16 residues. The CDR3 protein is CASSHPRDRANIEAFF. The CDR3 region has the DNA TGTGCCAGCAGCCACCCCCGGGACAGGGCGAACATTGAAGCTTTCTTT.

This clonotype has a handful of counts. The V call is TRBV5-6, the J call TRBJ2-4; 7 bases fit TRBD2. The germline CDR1 and CDR2 sequences are SGHDT and YYEEEE. With 2 bases clipped from V and 10 bases from J, the junction kept 15 bases outside the gene matches. This CDR3 spans 16 amino acids. The CDR3 DNA is TGTGCCAGCAGCTTTAGGACTAGTCGCCGTGAAGGGATTCAGTACTTC. Protein product: CASSFRTSRREGIQYF.

With regard to this clonotype: A much larger clone lies one base from this, so it may be a read error. The chain uses TRBV12-3 or TRBV12-4 and TRBJ1-1; 8 bases agree with TRBD1. The junction had 9 bases not matched to a gene; V was cut back by 5 bases and J by 1 base. The CDR3 loop spans 16 amino acids. The CDR3 nucleotides read TGTGCCAGCAGTCGAGCCCTGACAGGGGCGAACACTGAAGCTTTCTTT. This sequence encodes CASSRALTGANTEAFF.

V is TRBV29-1 and J is TRBJ2-2; the D gene is possibly TRBD2 (5 bases). This CDR3 region has 15 residues. Germline-derived CDR1 and CDR2 are SQVTM and ANQGSEA. The V end was cut by 0 bases, the J end by 0 bases, with 8 bases between. In DNA, the CDR3 is TGCAGCGTTGAAGATCAGGACTCGAACACCGGGGAGCTGTTTTTT. Translation gives CSVEDQDSNTGELFF.

Concerning this clonotype itself: A much larger clone differs from this one at a single base, so this may be a read error. The rearrangement links TRBV6-6 to TRBJ2-1; TRBD1 agrees at 8 bases. Germline CDR1 reads MNHNY; CDR2 reads SVGAGI (reference sequence). CDR3 length: 12 residues. V lost 8 bases, J lost 7 bases, and 4 bases stayed unmatched. CDR3 nucleotide sequence: TGTGCCAGCGGACAGGGTGGGAATGAGCAGTTCTTC. Its protein product is CASGQGGNEQFF.

This clonotype was detected many times. The chain recombines TRBV4-1 with TRBJ2-6; no clear D gene. This CDR3 is built from 16 residues. V was cut by 4 bases and J by 0 bases, with 10 bases left in between. Germline-derived CDR1 and CDR2 are MGHRA and YSYEKL. CDR3 bases: TGCGCCAGCAGCCTCCACCTGAGCTCTGGGGCCAACGTCCTGACTTTC. Amino acid sequence: CASSLHLSSGANVLTF.

In the case of this clonotype: A read error may produce the germline difference seen at one junction end. The CDR3 reads CASSARRDNTGELLF. In DNA form, the CDR3 reads TGTGCCAGCAGTGCCCGACGGGACAACACAGGGGAGCTGTTGTTT. J is TRBJ2-2 and V is TRBV6-5, with 7 bases aligning to TRBD1. The length of the CDR3 is 15 residues. Germline loops: CDR1 MNHEY, CDR2 SVGAGI.

As to this clonotype: Because it lacks the conserved phenylalanine or tryptophan at the end, this CDR3 is likely a read error. The chain has TRBV6-5 and TRBJ2-1; D call uncertain. CDR1 is MNHEY and CDR2 is SVGAGI in the germline V gene. The length of the CDR3 is 14 residues. V was clipped by 6 bases and J by 5 bases, with 14 bases between them. DNA for the CDR3: TGTGCCAGCAGGTGGTCCCTAGAAAACAATGAGCAGTTCCTC. It translates to CASRWSLENNEQFL.

This clonotype was seen at least ten times. The chain employs TRBV7-9 and TRBJ2-1; 10 bases align to TRBD2. CDR3 length: 14 amino acids. Germline V lookup: CDR1 SEHNR, CDR2 FQNEAQ (reference sequence). After removal of 3 bases from V and 5 bases from J, the junction contained 1 base not matched to a gene. Written as DNA, the CDR3 is TGTGCCAGCAGCTTCGGACTAGCGGACAATGAGCAGTTCTTC. This translates into CASSFGLADNEQFF.

As to this clonotype: A much bigger clone sits one base away, suggesting this may be a read error. The chain combines TRBV12-3 or TRBV12-4 with TRBJ2-2; TRBD1 might be the D (6 bases). This CDR3 is 13 amino acids long. DNA of the CDR3: TGTGCCAGCAGTGACAGGAACACCGGGGAGCTGCTTTTT. Protein sequence: CASSDRNTGELLF.

CDR3 DNA: TGCGCCAGCAGTGGGTCCGGGACTAGCAGTTACAATGAGCAGTTCTTC. Protein sequence: CASSGSGTSSYNEQFF. The chain employs TRBV10-2 and TRBJ2-1, with 9 bases that match TRBD2. This CDR3 is built from 16 residues. Germline CDR1 reads WSHSY; CDR2 reads SAAADI. J was trimmed by 4 bases and V by 4 bases; bases with no gene match: 8.

In regard to this clonotype: One end of the junction does not line up with germline, which may come from a read error. V gene TRBV5-6 combines with J gene TRBJ1-3; no reliable D call. The CDR3 runs to 14 residues. Germline V CDR1 and CDR2: SGHDT, YYEEEE. This chain's CDR3 is CASSSDSYENAIYF. The CDR3 DNA sequence: TGTGCCAGCAGCTCAGACTCATACGAAAACGCCATATATTTT.

The gene calls are TRBV28 and TRBJ2-7; TRBD2 is a possible D gene (6 bases). This CDR3 contains 16 residues. CDR1 is MDHEN and CDR2 is SYDVKM in the germline V gene. The ends were cut back, 7 bases at V and 9 bases at J, with 28 bases in the middle. The CDR3 is CASKSPTRSGDLTQYF. The CDR3 bases are TGTGCCAGCAAATCTCCGACTCGTAGCGGCGACTTGACGCAGTACTTC. Looking up the rest from reference TRBV28 and TRBJ2-7 gives the full variable domain: DVKVTQSSRYLVKRTGEKVFLECVQDMDHENMFWYRQDPGLGLRLIYFSYDVKMKEKGDIPEGYSVSREKKERFSLILESASTNQTSMYLCASKSPTRSGDLTQYFGPGTRLTVT.

About this clonotype itself: A read error may explain this, as a much larger clone is one base away. This chain connects TRBV6-5 to TRBJ1-2; weak D call: TRBD1 (5 bases). The germline V gene has CDR1 MNHEY and CDR2 SVGAGI. There are 14 residues in the CDR3. The DNA for the CDR3 is TGTGCCAACAGTAAAGATCGGGACAACTATGGCTACACCTTC. Translating gives CANSKDRDNYGYTF.

This clonotype was seen repeatedly, ten times or more. The rearrangement links TRBV10-3 to TRBJ2-2; D is ambiguous. Trimming shortened V by 7 bases and J by 6 bases, and 9 bases separated the two germline ends. CDR1 and CDR2 from the germline V gene are ENHRY and SYGVKD. This CDR3 has 12 amino acids. CDR3 in amino acids: CAIKESAGELFF. The CDR3 DNA reads TGTGCCATCAAGGAGAGCGCCGGGGAGCTGTTTTTT.

A remark on this clonotype: A much larger clone differs from this one at a single base, so this may be a read error. The rearrangement links TRBV10-1 to TRBJ2-1, with D unclear. Germline-derived CDR1 and CDR2 are WNHNN and SYGVQD (reference sequence). The CDR3 contains 14 residues. The germline V and J ends were trimmed by 0 bases and 5 bases, with 8 bases remaining between them. The CDR3 DNA is TGCGCCAGCAGTGAGTCGGCCCCTCACAATGAGCAGTTCTTC. Translation gives CASSESAPHNEQFF.

Comment on this clonotype: Likely a read error: the CDR3 ends without its conserved phenylalanine or tryptophan. Here the CDR3 DNA reads TGTGCCAGCAGCTCACAGCACCGGGGTTCCTACGAGCAGTACTTG. This codes for CASSSQHRGSYEQYL. V is TRBV7-9 and J is TRBJ2-7, with a tentative D call TRBD2 (5 bases). Trimming removed 4 bases from V and 1 base from J, with 14 bases in between. There are 15 residues in the CDR3. The V gene's germline CDR1 is SEHNR and CDR2 FQNEAQ (reference sequence).

In its sample, this clonotype was seen a few times. The chain employs TRBV5-4 and TRBJ2-1, with TRBD2 as a possible D gene (5 bases). The CDR3 extends over 14 amino acids. Per germline, CDR1 SGHNT and CDR2 YYREEE (reference sequence). The V and J ends lost 0 bases and 8 bases respectively, with 12 bases between them. The CDR3 loop is CASSLEVASHEQFF. CDR3 coding DNA: TGTGCCAGCAGCTTGGAAGTAGCGTCGCATGAGCAGTTCTTC.

This clonotype was seen at least ten times. The J gene is TRBJ2-6, the V gene TRBV14; D is undetermined. Trimming left V 4 bases short and J 0 bases short, with 7 bases between. The germline CDR1 and CDR2 sequences are SGHDN and FVKESK. CDR3 length equals 15 residues. In DNA, the CDR3 is TGTGCCAGCAGCCGAAGGTTCTCTGGGGCCAACGTCCTGACTTTC. Translating it yields CASSRRFSGANVLTF.

This clonotype was found many times. V usage is TRBV28 and J usage is TRBJ2-2; D gene ambiguous. V lost 6 bases, J lost 4 bases, and 15 bases lay in between. The germline V gene has CDR1 MDHEN and CDR2 SYDVKM. The CDR3 contains 15 residues. CDR3 region: CASRESVGITGELFF. In DNA, the CDR3 is TGTGCCAGCAGGGAATCGGTGGGGATCACCGGGGAGCTGTTTTTT. Drawing the rest from reference TRBV28 and TRBJ2-2, the complete variable domain is DVKVTQSSRYLVKRTGEKVFLECVQDMDHENMFWYRQDPGLGLRLIYFSYDVKMKEKGDIPEGYSVSREKKERFSLILESASTNQTSMYLCASRESVGITGELFFGEGSRLTVL.

In regard to this clonotype: An end of the junction differs from the germline gene, which may be a read error. The chain has TRBV11-2 and TRBJ1-1; unclear D gene. The CDR3 spans 14 residues. CDR1 and CDR2 (germline): SGHAT, FQNNGV. In nucleotides, the CDR3 is TGTGCCAGCAGCCCTATGGAAATGAAGACTGAAGCTTTCTTT. Translating gives CASSPMEMKTEAFF.

This clonotype is a singleton in its sample. This chain links TRBV5-1 with TRBJ2-2, with 7 bases fitting TRBD1. Losses at the gene ends were 5 bases for V and 4 bases for J; bases not matched to a gene: 5. Germline-derived CDR1 and CDR2 are SGHRS and YFSETQ. The CDR3 is 14 residues long. The CDR3 is CASRERQGTGELFF. The CDR3, as DNA: TGCGCCAGCAGAGAACGACAGGGCACCGGGGAGCTGTTTTTT.

Written as DNA, the CDR3 is TGTGCCAGCAGCTTAGTTAGGCCCGACGAGACCCAGTACTTC. Amino acid sequence: CASSLVRPDETQYF. The chain links TRBV7-9 to TRBJ2-5; no clear D gene. CDR1 SEHNR and CDR2 FQNEAQ come from the germline V gene (reference sequence). Trimming pared 1 base from V and 5 bases from J, leaving 11 bases between. The CDR3 is 14 residues long.

About this clonotype: Being one base from a much bigger clone, this may be a read error. This sequence joins TRBV6-5 and TRBJ1-2, with D possibly being TRBD1 (6 bases). The CDR3 is made up of 13 amino acids. CDR1 MNHEY and CDR2 SVGAGI come from the germline V gene. CDR3 sequence (DNA): TGTGCCAGCAGTTACACAGGGAACTGTGGCTACACCTTC. As protein: CASSYTGNCGYTF.

The chain uses TRBV28 and TRBJ2-7; TRBD2 aligns across 12 bases. The CDR3 contains 14 residues. Germline values: CDR1 MDHEN, CDR2 SYDVKM. Trimming took 10 bases from V and 7 from J; bases not matched to a gene: 11. CDR3 residues: CATGGQGLAGEQYF. The CDR3 DNA reads TGTGCCACCGGTGGACAGGGACTAGCGGGTGAGCAGTACTTC. The full variable domain, with the rest looked up from reference TRBV28 and TRBJ2-7, is DVKVTQSSRYLVKRTGEKVFLECVQDMDHENMFWYRQDPGLGLRLIYFSYDVKMKEKGDIPEGYSVSREKKERFSLILESASTNQTSMYLCATGGQGLAGEQYFGPGTRLTVT.

The chain joins TRBV11-2 to TRBJ2-4, with D maybe TRBD1 (5 bases). Germline V gene sequence: CDR1 SGHAT, CDR2 FQNNGV. Between the trimmed V and J ends, which lost 5 bases and 9 bases, there was a span of 17 bases. The CDR3 length is 14 residues. In nucleotides, the CDR3 is TGTGCCAGCAGCCTGACAGAATATGATGGCATTCAGTACTTC. Translation: CASSLTEYDGIQYF.

As concerns this clonotype: Being one base from a much bigger clone, this may be a read error. The chain combines TRBV6-5 with TRBJ2-2; TRBD1 is a possible D gene (6 bases). Trimming stripped 3 bases from V and 4 bases from J, with 9 bases between. In germline, CDR1 is MNHEY, CDR2 SVGAGI. This CDR3 is 14 amino acids long. CDR3 loop: CASSYPGVTGELFF. The CDR3, as DNA: TGTGCCAGCAGTTATCCAGGGGTCACCGGGGAGCTGTTTTTT.

CDR3 nucleotide sequence: TGCGCCAGCAACTTTGGAACGGGGAGTAACACCGGGGAGCTGTTTTTT. Its protein product is CASNFGTGSNTGELFF. The chain carries TRBV5-1 and TRBJ2-2; the D gene is possibly TRBD2 (5 bases). The CDR3 runs to 16 residues. The germline V gene encodes CDR1 SGHRS and CDR2 YFSETQ. Trimming stripped 6 bases from V and 2 bases from J, with 17 bases between.

A remark on this clonotype: Relative to the germline gene, one junction end is altered; a read error may explain this. The chain joins TRBV13 to TRBJ2-7; 9 bases are a match to TRBD2. CDR1 is PRHDT, CDR2 FYEKMQ, per germline (reference sequence). The CDR3 has 17 amino acids. CDR3 amino acids: CASSLRLSGRTAYEQYF. The DNA for the CDR3 is TGTGCCAGCAGCCTACGACTTAGCGGGAGAACGGCCTACGAGCAGTATTTC.